This TCR beta chain was sequenced for a study of response to subunit inactivated influenza vaccine. Study-wide results and caveats: The authors offered the suggestion that each seasonal influenza vaccination recruits few new T cells.

TCRdb re-analysed the RT-PCR reads in MiXCR, keeping a single row per CDR3 protein. Of around 480,000 distinct CDR3 sequences listed, approximately 15% were seen once; the top ten hold about 3%. The V end lost 6 bases, the J end lost 7 bases, and 13 bases lay between the germline ends. This CDR3 comprises 13 residues. Remarks on this clonotype: Its antigen is still unknown.

V is TRBV12-3 or TRBV12-4 and J is TRBJ2-1, with D tentatively TRBD2 (6 bases). The sequencing here drew on CD4+ T cells sorted from PBMCs, taken about 23 months after vaccination. The clonotype comes from a man between 50 and 69 years old who received an inactivated influenza vaccine. The CDR3 protein is CASSRRERNEQFF. The CDR3 DNA is TGTGCCAGCAGCCGGCGGGAAAGGAATGAGCAGTTCTTC.